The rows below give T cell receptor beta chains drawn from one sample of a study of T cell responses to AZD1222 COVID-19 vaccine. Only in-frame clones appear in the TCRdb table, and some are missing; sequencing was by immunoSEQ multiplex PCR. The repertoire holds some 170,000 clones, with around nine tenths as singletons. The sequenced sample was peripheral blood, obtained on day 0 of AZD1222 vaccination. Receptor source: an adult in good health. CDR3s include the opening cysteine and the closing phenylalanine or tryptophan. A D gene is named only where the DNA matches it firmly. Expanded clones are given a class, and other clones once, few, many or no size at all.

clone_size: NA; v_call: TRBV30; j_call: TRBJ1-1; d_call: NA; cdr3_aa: CAWSVHRLNTEAFF; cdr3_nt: TGTGCCTGGAGTGTCCACAGATTGAACACTGAAGCTTTCTTT
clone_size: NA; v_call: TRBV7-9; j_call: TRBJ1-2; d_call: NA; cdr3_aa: CASSPWTDENYGYTF; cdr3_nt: TGTGCCAGCAGCCCCTGGACAGATGAAAACTATGGCTACACCTTC
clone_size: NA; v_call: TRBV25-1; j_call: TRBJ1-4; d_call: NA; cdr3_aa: CASRRGGRDEKLFF; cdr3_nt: TGTGCCAGCCGGCGGGGGGGCAGGGATGAAAAACTGTTTTTT
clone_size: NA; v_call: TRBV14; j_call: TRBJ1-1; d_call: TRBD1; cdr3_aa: CASSLFTGGTEAFF; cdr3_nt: TGTGCCAGCAGCCTGTTTACAGGGGGCACTGAAGCTTTCTTT
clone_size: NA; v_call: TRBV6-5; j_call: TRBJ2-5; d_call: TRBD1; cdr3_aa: CASSPEGAGGETQYF; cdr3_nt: TGTGCCAGCAGCCCCGAGGGGGCAGGTGGGGAGACCCAGTACTTC
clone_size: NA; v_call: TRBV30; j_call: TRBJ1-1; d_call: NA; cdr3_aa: CAWSASPTGNTEAFF; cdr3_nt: TGTGCCTGGAGTGCCTCCCCGACGGGGAACACTGAAGCTTTCTTT
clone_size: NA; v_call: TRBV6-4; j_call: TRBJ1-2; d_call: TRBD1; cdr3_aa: CASSGDFTGVGYTF; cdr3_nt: TGTGCCAGCAGTGGGGACTTTACAGGGGTCGGCTACACCTTC
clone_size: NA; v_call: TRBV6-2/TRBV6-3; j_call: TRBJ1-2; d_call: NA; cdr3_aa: CASSPADTGYTF; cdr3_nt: TGTGCCAGCAGCCCCGCAGACACTGGCTACACCTTC
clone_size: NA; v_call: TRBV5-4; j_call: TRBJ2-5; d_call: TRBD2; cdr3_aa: CASSLEASGRRETQYF; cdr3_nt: TGTGCCAGCAGCTTGGAGGCTAGCGGGAGGCGAGAGACCCAGTACTTC
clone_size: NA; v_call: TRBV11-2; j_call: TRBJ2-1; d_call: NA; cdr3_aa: CASSLGRGGGSYNEQFF; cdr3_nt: TGTGCCAGCAGCTTAGGCAGGGGAGGGGGCTCCTACAATGAGCAGTTCTTC
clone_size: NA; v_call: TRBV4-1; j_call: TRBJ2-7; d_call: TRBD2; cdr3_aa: CASSQLWTSGSSYEQYF; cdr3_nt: TGCGCCAGCAGCCAACTATGGACTAGCGGGAGTTCCTACGAGCAGTACTTC
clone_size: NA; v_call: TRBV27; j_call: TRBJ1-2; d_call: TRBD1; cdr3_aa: CASSFYRDRGYGYTF; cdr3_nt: TGTGCCAGCAGTTTTTACCGGGACAGGGGGTATGGCTACACCTTC
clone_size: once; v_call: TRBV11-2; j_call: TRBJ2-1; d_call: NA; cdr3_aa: CASSSTLYNEQFF; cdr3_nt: TGTGCCAGCAGCTCGACCCTTTACAATGAGCAGTTCTTC
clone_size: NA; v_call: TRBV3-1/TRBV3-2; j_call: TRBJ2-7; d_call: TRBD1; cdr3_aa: CASSQSRDSHEQYF; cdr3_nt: TGTGCCAGCAGCCAAAGTAGGGACAGTCACGAGCAGTACTTC
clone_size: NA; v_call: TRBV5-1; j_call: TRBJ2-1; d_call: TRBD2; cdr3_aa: CASSFGLAGDDEQFF; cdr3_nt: TGCGCCAGCAGCTTCGGACTAGCGGGAGACGATGAGCAGTTCTTC
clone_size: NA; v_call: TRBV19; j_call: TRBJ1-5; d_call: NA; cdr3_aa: CASKVGVNQPQHF; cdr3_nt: TGTGCCAGTAAGGTAGGGGTCAATCAGCCCCAGCATTTT
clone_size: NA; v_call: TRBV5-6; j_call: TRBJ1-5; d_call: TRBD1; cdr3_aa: CASSRTGSQPQHF; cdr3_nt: TGTGCCAGCAGCCGGACAGGGAGCCAGCCCCAGCATTTT
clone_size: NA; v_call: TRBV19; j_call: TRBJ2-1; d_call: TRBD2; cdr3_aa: CASSILAGGRGEQFF; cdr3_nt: TGTGCCAGTAGTATACTAGCGGGAGGTCGAGGTGAGCAGTTCTTC
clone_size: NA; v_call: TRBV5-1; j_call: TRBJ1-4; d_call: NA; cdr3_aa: CASSIQGDGYEKLFF; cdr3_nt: TGCGCCAGCAGCATACAGGGAGACGGGTATGAAAAACTGTTTTTT
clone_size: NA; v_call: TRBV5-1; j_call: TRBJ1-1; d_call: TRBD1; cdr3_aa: CASSSNRGRGTEAFF; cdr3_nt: TGCGCCAGCAGCTCTAACAGGGGGCGCGGCACTGAAGCTTTCTTT
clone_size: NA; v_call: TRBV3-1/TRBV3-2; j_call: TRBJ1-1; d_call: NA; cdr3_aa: CASSRISGTEAFF; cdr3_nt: TGTGCCAGCAGCCGTATCTCGGGGACTGAAGCTTTCTTT
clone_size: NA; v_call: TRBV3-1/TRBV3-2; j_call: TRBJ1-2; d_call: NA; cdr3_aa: CASSQNIEGYGYTF; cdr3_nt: TGTGCCAGCAGCCAAAACATAGAGGGGTATGGCTACACCTTC
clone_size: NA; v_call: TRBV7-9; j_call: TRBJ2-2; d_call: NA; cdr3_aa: CASSFLTNTGELFF; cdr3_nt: TGTGCCAGCAGCTTTCTAACGAACACCGGGGAGCTGTTTTTT
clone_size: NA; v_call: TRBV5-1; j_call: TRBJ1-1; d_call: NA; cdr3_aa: CASSSEAGEAFF; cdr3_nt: TGCGCCAGCAGCTCGGAGGCAGGGGAAGCTTTCTTT
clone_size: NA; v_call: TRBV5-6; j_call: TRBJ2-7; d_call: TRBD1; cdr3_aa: CASSSTGNYEQYF; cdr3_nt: TGTGCCAGCAGCTCGACAGGGAACTACGAGCAGTACTTC
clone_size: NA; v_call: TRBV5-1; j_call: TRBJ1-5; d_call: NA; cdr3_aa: CASSLEGPSNQPQHF; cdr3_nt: TGCGCCAGCAGCTTGGAGGGACCGAGCAATCAGCCCCAGCATTTT
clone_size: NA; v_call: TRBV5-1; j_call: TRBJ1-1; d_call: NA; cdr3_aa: CASSRGDLNTEAFF; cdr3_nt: TGCGCCAGCAGTCGGGGAGACCTGAACACTGAAGCTTTCTTT
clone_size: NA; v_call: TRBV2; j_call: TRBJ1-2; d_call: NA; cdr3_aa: CASSEPGYGYTF; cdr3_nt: TGTGCCAGCAGTGAACCGGGGTATGGCTACACCTTC
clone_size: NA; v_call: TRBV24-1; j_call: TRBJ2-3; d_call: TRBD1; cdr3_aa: CATSDPPGTGGPDTQYF; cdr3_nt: TGTGCCACCAGTGATCCACCTGGGACAGGGGGGCCAGATACGCAGTATTTT
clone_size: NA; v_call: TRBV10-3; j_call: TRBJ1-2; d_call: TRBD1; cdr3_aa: CAISGTGGDYGYTF; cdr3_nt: TGTGCCATCAGTGGGACAGGGGGGGACTATGGCTACACCTTC
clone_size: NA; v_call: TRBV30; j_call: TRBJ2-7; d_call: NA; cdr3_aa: CAWRVGGPPPYEQYF; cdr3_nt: TGTGCCTGGAGAGTAGGAGGGCCCCCCCCCTACGAGCAGTACTTC
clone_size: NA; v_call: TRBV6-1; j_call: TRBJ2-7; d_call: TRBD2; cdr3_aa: CASSEEAAGGYRLEQYF; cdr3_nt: TGTGCCAGCAGTGAAGAGGCGGCGGGAGGGTATCGACTCGAGCAGTACTTC
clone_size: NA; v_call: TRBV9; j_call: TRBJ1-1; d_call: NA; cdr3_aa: CASSVGGRTEAFF; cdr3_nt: TGTGCCAGCAGCGTAGGCGGGCGCACTGAAGCTTTCTTT
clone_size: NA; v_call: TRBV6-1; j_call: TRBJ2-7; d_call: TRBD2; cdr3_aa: CASSEFGSGISYEQYF; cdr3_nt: TGTGCCAGCAGTGAATTTGGTAGCGGGATCTCCTACGAGCAGTACTTC
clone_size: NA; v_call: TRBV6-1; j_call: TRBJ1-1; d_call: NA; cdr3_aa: CASSESGANTEAFF; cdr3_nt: TGTGCCAGCAGTGAATCCGGGGCGAACACTGAAGCTTTCTTT
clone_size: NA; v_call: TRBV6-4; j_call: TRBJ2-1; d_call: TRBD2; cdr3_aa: CASSDETSGSYNEQFF; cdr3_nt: TGTGCCAGCAGTGACGAGACTAGCGGGTCCTACAATGAGCAGTTCTTC
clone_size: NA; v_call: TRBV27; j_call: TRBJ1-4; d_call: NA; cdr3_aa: CASSPGTVSGEKLFF; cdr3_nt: TGTGCCAGCAGTCCCGGGACCGTTAGTGGAGAAAAACTGTTTTTT
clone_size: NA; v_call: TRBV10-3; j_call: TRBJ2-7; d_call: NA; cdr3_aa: CAISESPGYEQYF; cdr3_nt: TGTGCCATCAGTGAGTCCCCCGGCTACGAGCAGTACTTC
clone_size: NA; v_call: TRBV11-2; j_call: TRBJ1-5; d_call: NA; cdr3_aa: CASSLGAGGNQPQHF; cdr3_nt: TGTGCCAGCAGCTTAGGGGCAGGGGGCAATCAGCCCCAGCATTTT
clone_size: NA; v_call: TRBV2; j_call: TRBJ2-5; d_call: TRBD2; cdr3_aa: CASSEAASGRALGTQYF; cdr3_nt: TGTGCCAGCAGTGAAGCGGCTAGCGGGAGGGCCTTAGGGACCCAGTACTTC
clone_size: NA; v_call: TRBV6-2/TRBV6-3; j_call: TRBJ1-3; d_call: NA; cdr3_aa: CASSYSEVSGNTIYF; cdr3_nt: TGTGCCAGCAGTTACTCAGAGGTCTCTGGAAACACCATATATTTT
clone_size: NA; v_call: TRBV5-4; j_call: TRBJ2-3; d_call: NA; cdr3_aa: CASSSGATDTQYF; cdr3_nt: TGTGCCAGCAGCTCCGGAGCCACAGATACGCAGTATTTT
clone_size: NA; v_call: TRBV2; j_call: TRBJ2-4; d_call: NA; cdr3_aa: CASSEIPTLAKNIQYF; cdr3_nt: TGTGCCAGCAGTGAAATCCCGACCTTAGCCAAAAACATTCAGTACTTC
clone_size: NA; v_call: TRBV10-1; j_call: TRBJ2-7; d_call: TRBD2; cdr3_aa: CASSESSGSKREQYF; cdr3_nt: TGCGCCAGCAGTGAGTCTAGCGGGAGTAAGAGGGAGCAGTACTTC
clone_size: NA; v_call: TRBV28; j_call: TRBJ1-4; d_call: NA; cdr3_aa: CASSPHGATNEKLFF; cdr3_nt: TGTGCCAGCAGTCCACACGGGGCGACTAATGAAAAACTGTTTTTT
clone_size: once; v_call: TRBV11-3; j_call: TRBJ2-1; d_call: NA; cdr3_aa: CASSLGGASYNEQFF; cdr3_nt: TGTGCCAGCAGCTTAGGAGGGGCGTCCTACAATGAGCAGTTCTTC
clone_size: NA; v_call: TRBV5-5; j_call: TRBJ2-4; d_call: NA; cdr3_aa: CASSLGGLAVAKNIQYF; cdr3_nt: TGTGCCAGCAGCTTGGGAGGGTTAGCGGTAGCCAAAAACATTCAGTACTTC